The 3 T cell receptor beta chains below were found in one sample sequenced in a study of T cells in Graves' hyperthyroidism and ophthalmopathy (dated by TCRdb to between 2017 and 2020). Libraries were built with multiplex PCR. Sequencing was carried out with an Illumina HiSeq 2000. The TCR beta CDR3 regions were amplified from the RNA transcripts. The TCR CDR3 was subjected to a first round of RT-PCR using the HTBI primer set and the Qiagen OneStep RT-PCR kit. Using fastp at Q25 and MiXCR, TCRdb reprocessed the public reads and kept productive beta chains. Every entry covers one CDR3 protein and lists the most common genes and DNA from its rows. Here the sample has 530,000 or so distinct CDR3 sequences; around 22% occur a single time. Roughly 12% of the sample is held by the ten biggest clonotypes. The specimen sequenced was blood. The receptors derive from a woman in her 30s with Graves' ophthalmopathy.

The rearrangement links TRBV7-3 to TRBJ1-2, with TRBD1 as a possible D gene (6 bases). Trimming removed 4 bases at V and 7 bases at J, with 13 bases between. The V gene's germline CDR1 is SGHTA and CDR2 FQGTGA. The CDR3 runs 13 residues. CDR3 bases: TGTGCCAGCAGCTCTCCCGGGGGCGTTGGCTACACCTTC. This gives the protein CASSSPGGVGYTF.

The genes are TRBV20-1 and TRBJ2-7, with 12 positions matching TRBD1. V dropped 0 bases and J dropped 1; count of bases not matched to a gene: 7. The length of the CDR3 is 17 residues. CDR1 and CDR2 from the germline V gene are DFQATT and SNEGSKA (reference sequence). The CDR3 DNA sequence: TGCAGTGCTAGAGACGGGACAGGGGGCGCAAAATCCTACGAGCAGTACTTC. It specifies CSARDGTGGAKSYEQYF.

In DNA, the CDR3 is TGTGCCAGCAGTGGAGCGGGGGCCCGCACAGATACGCAGTATTTT. This sequence encodes CASSGAGARTDTQYF. The chain uses TRBV6-1 and TRBJ2-3, with 8 nucleotides matching TRBD2. Unmatched junction bases numbered 4, after V lost 4 bases and J lost 1 base. The CDR3 sequence is 15 residues long. The V gene's germline CDR1 is MNHNS and CDR2 SASEGT.